This T cell receptor beta chain was sequenced for a study of T cells in Graves' hyperthyroidism and ophthalmopathy. Study-wide context: The blood sample was taken at first diagnosis, before treatment began. Whole-study findings and limits: In simple terms, a model built on 13 V-J features told ophthalmopathy apart from stable hyperthyroidism.

Trimming removed 0 bases at V and 2 bases at J, with 18 bases between. Germline V gene data show CDR1 as MNHEY and CDR2 as SVGEGT. This CDR3 comprises 18 residues. Hyperthyroidism, newly diagnosed and lasting under 2 months, affected patients aged 18 to 65. PBMCs were obtained from over 8.5 ml fresh peripheral blood. This clonotype was seen just once. As yet, its antigen is unknown. This may be a read error, as it is one base from a much larger clone. TCR beta CDR3 sequences were amplified from RNA transcripts. A set of HTBI primers served as the primers for a first-round RT-PCR of the TCR CDR3. In TCRdb, the multiplex PCR reads were re-called with MiXCR into one record per CDR3 protein. The data show some 620,000 distinct CDR3 sequences, with about 16% seen just once and 3.5% to 4% held by the top ten.

The specimen sequenced was blood. J is TRBJ2-3 and V is TRBV6-2 or TRBV6-3; D remains ambiguous. The receptor's source is a woman in her twenties or thirties with Graves' hyperthyroidism. Here the CDR3 reads CASSYSVDGIETTDTQYF. The CDR3 coding sequence is TGTGCCAGCAGTTACTCGGTTGACGGAATTGAGACCACAGATACGCAGTATTTT.